These T cell receptor beta chains were read from a single sample in a study of human T cells and chemical hapten exposure. TCRdb reprocessed the RACE reads via MiXCR and lists one record per CDR3 protein. Found here are just under 350,000 distinct CDR3 sequences, under 8% of them singletons; the top ten hold 8.4%. The sample here was whole blood, taken in connection with sensitization to the hapten diphenylcyclopropenone (DPC). All receptors derive from a woman under 30 with alopecia areata. Some clones in this sample may be carry-over from other donors' samples. Both conserved end residues are part of each CDR3. D genes are given only for firm matches. Clone size, where shown, is once, few, many, or a class for clones that have expanded.

size: NA; V: TRBV20-1; D: NA; J: TRBJ2-3; DNA: TGCAGTGCTAGAGGGGTTTTGTCTACAGATACGCAGTATTTT; CDR3: CSARGVLSTDTQYF
size: NA; V: TRBV12-3/TRBV12-4; D: NA; J: TRBJ1-1; DNA: TGTGCCAGCAGGATTCGACAGATGAACACTGAAGCTTTCTTT; CDR3: CASRIRQMNTEAFF
size: NA; V: TRBV4-3; D: NA; J: TRBJ2-3; DNA: TGCGCCAGCAGCCAAGATGAGGCTATCGTTGATACGCAGTATTTT; CDR3: CASSQDEAIVDTQYF
size: few; V: TRBV29-1; D: NA; J: TRBJ1-5; DNA: TGCAGCGTTGGAGGGGATCAGCCCCAGCATTTT; CDR3: CSVGGDQPQHF
size: few; V: TRBV7-3; D: TRBD1; J: TRBJ1-2; DNA: TGTGCCAGCAGCCAAGGGACAGGGGGCAATGGCTACACCTTC; CDR3: CASSQGTGGNGYTF
size: many; V: TRBV12-3/TRBV12-4; D: TRBD1; J: TRBJ1-5; DNA: TGTGCCAGCAGCCCCGGGGACAGCCGGGGAAATCAGCCCCAGCATTTT; CDR3: CASSPGDSRGNQPQHF
size: few; V: TRBV3-1; D: NA; J: TRBJ1-1; DNA: TGTGCCAGCAGCCAAGACCCCTTGGGGACTGAAGCTTTCTTT; CDR3: CASSQDPLGTEAFF
size: NA; V: TRBV12-3/TRBV12-4; D: TRBD1; J: TRBJ1-1; DNA: TGTGCCAGCAGCTCGAGGGGGCCCACTGAAGCTTTCTTT; CDR3: CASSSRGPTEAFF
size: many; V: TRBV18; D: NA; J: TRBJ1-4; DNA: TGTGCCAGCGCAACAGGGCCAACTGAAAAACTGTTTTTT; CDR3: CASATGPTEKLFF
size: few; V: TRBV20-1; D: NA; J: TRBJ2-3; DNA: TGCAGTGCTAGGACCCTGCTTAGCGGATACACAGATACGCAGTATTTT; CDR3: CSARTLLSGYTDTQYF
size: few; V: TRBV6-4; D: NA; J: TRBJ2-3; DNA: TGTGCCAGCAGTATACGGCCCACAGATACGCAGTATTTT; CDR3: CASSIRPTDTQYF
size: few; V: TRBV5-6; D: TRBD1; J: TRBJ1-6; DNA: TGTGCCAGCAGCTTGGGGGACAGAAATAATTCACCCCTCCACTTT; CDR3: CASSLGDRNNSPLHF
size: few; V: TRBV27; D: TRBD1; J: TRBJ1-1; DNA: TGTGCCAGCAGTTTCTCCAGGGGGATGAACACTGAAGCTTTCTTT; CDR3: CASSFSRGMNTEAFF
size: once; V: TRBV19; D: TRBD1; J: TRBJ1-5; DNA: TGTGCCAGTTCTTCTCCCGGGACAGGGGGCGGCGGGCCCCAGCATTTT; CDR3: CASSSPGTGGGGPQHF
size: NA; V: TRBV6-6; D: NA; J: TRBJ1-2; DNA: TGTGCCAGCAGTTTTCCCTCTAACACGGGAGGCTACACCTTC; CDR3: CASSFPSNTGGYTF
size: many; V: TRBV6-2/TRBV6-3; D: NA; J: TRBJ2-2; DNA: TGTGCCAGCAGTTTCGCTGGGTATTCCGGGGAGCTGTTTTTT; CDR3: CASSFAGYSGELFF
size: few; V: TRBV20-1; D: NA; J: TRBJ1-6; DNA: TGCAGTGCTCTAGGACAGTCAAACTCACCCCTCCACTTT; CDR3: CSALGQSNSPLHF
size: few; V: TRBV20-1; D: NA; J: TRBJ1-5; DNA: TGCAGTGCTAGACTTTCCCAGGGTCATGGAGGGCCCCAGCATTTT; CDR3: CSARLSQGHGGPQHF
size: NA; V: TRBV12-5; D: NA; J: TRBJ1-6; DNA: TGTGCTAGTGGTTTGATTGTTAGTCCCTCGAATTCACCCCTCCACTTT; CDR3: CASGLIVSPSNSPLHF
size: NA; V: TRBV3-1; D: NA; J: TRBJ1-1; DNA: TGTGCCAGCAGCCCGTCCCCCAGGGCCACTGAAGCTTTCTTT; CDR3: CASSPSPRATEAFF
size: many; V: TRBV3-1; D: NA; J: TRBJ2-2; DNA: TGTGCCAGCAGCCATATTCGGCAGGTCACCGGGGAGCTGTTTTTT; CDR3: CASSHIRQVTGELFF
size: many; V: TRBV14; D: NA; J: TRBJ2-7; DNA: TGTGCCAGCAGCCCACGATGGAGCTCCTACGAGCAGTACTTC; CDR3: CASSPRWSSYEQYF